This T cell receptor beta chain was retrieved from a study of cytotoxic CD8 clonotypes in ibrutinib-treated CLL. The overall study: Partial responders about 24, complete 2; roughly 12 progressed and some 14 stayed in remission by median around 6 years.

Looked up from germline, CDR1 is LNHDA and CDR2 is SQIVND (reference sequence). Trimming took 2 bases from V and 2 from J, leaving 18 bases between them. This CDR3 comprises 17 residues. Study outcomes and limitations: With treatment, public clonotypes, which were uncommon, either contracted or remained stable.

Points on this clone: The antigen remains unidentified.

Deep sequencing aimed at 1 in 200,000 to 1 in 1 million T cells' resolution. Some clones are missing from TCRdb's copy, which holds only in-frame ones; the method was immunoSEQ multiplex PCR. The data show just over 35,000 clones, with about two thirds seen just once and 16% held by the top ten. This chain connects TRBV19 to TRBJ1-1; D not certain. The sequencing used PBMCs, collected at disease progression, from a patient treated with ibrutinib. The TCR was taken from a human donor with chronic lymphocytic leukemia. The DNA of the CDR3 is TGTGCCAGTAGTATATACCGGTTCGGGGAAGACAACACTGAAGCTTTCTTT. Its translation is CASSIYRFGEDNTEAFF.